What follows describes a single T cell receptor beta chain. What antigen it recognizes has not been identified. Qualities for individual bases were not recorded, and no much larger clone is one base off. Here V drops 0 bases and J drops 2 bases, and the junction holds 8 bases not matched to any gene. Measured from the cysteine to the phenylalanine, the CDR3 is 17 residues long. The read is trimmed to its CDR3 DNA, 51 bases read in frame from base 1. From a lookup of the germline V gene, CDR1 and CDR2 are SGDLS and YYNGEE. The record originates from a study of control samples from healthy donors and cancer patients (dated by TCRdb to 2018 to 2021). The library was prepared using the immunoSEQ multiplex PCR assay. This immuneACCESS table, as held by TCRdb, lists in-frame sequences with V and J called but not all clones. Of the missing ones, under half trace to an unresolved V gene in checked studies; the others have no known cause. The sample table contains fewer than 85,000 clones; only one count was recorded for 91% of them. 15% to 19% of the sample comes from the top ten.

Here the chain combines TRBV9 and TRBJ2-7; the central 10 bases match TRBD2. The TCR originated in a man aged 25-45 years in good health. Sequencing was done on a sample of blood. The sequenced DNA is TGTGCCAGCAGCGTAGGAATAGCGGGAGGCCTCCCCTACGAGCAGTACTTC. The resulting protein is CASSVGIAGGLPYEQYF.